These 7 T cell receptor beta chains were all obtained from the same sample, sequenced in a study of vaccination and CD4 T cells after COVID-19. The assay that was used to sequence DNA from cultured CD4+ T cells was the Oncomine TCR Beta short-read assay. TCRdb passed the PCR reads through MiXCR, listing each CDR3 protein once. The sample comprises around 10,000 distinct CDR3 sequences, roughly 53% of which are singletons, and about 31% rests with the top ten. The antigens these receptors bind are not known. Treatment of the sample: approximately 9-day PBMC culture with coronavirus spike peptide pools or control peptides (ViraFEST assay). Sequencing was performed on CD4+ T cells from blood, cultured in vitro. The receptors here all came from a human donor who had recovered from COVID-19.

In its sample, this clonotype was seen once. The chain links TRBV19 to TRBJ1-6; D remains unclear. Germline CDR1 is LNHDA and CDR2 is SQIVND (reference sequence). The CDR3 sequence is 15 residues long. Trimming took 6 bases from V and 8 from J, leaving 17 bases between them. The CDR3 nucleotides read TGTGCCAGTAGCGGAATAGCCCTTTCGGATTCACCCCTCCACTTT. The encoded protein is CASSGIALSDSPLHF.

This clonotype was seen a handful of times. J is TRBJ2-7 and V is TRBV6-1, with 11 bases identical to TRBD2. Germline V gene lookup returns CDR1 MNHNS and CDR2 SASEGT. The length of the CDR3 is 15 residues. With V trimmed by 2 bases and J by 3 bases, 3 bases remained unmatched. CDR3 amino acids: CASSETSGGRYEQYF. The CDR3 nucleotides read TGTGCCAGCAGTGAAACTAGCGGGGGTCGCTACGAGCAGTACTTC.

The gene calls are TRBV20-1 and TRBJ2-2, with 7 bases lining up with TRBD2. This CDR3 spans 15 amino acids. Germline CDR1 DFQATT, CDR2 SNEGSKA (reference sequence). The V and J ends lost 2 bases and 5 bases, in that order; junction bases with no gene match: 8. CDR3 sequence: CSARRAGEGTGELFF. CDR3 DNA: TGCAGTGCTAGAAGGGCGGGAGAAGGGACCGGGGAGCTGTTTTTT.

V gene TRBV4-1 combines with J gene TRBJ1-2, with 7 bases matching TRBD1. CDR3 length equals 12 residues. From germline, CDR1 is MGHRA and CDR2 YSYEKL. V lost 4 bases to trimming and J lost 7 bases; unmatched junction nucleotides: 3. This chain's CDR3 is CASSLTGVGYTF. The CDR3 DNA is TGCGCCAGCAGCCTAACAGGGGTTGGCTACACCTTC.

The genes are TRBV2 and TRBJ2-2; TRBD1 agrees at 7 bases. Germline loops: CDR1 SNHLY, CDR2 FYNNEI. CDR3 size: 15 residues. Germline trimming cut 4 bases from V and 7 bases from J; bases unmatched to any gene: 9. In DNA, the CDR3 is TGTGCCAGCAGTGCGCTGACAGGGTTGGTCGGGGAGCTGTTTTTT. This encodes CASSALTGLVGELFF.

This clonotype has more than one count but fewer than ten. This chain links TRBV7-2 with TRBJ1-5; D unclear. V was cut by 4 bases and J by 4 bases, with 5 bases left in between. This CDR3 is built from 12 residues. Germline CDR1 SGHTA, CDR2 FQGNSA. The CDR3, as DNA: TGTGCCAGCAGCTCCGTTAATCAGCCCCAGCATTTT. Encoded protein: CASSSVNQPQHF.

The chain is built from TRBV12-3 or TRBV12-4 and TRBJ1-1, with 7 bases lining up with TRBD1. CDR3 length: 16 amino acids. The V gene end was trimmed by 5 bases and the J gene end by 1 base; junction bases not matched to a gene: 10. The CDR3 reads CASSGLGQTSNTEAFF. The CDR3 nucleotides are TGTGCCAGCAGTGGGCTGGGACAGACTTCGAACACTGAAGCTTTCTTT.